The 22 T cell receptor beta chains below all came from one sample that was sequenced in a study of blood T cell repertoires in COVID-19 (TCRdb year 2020). Library construction relied on the immunoSEQ multiplex PCR assay. The table comes from immuneACCESS by way of TCRdb, which keeps in-frame sequences with V and J called. Part of the clones is missing from these tables; in studies checked, under half for an unresolved V gene and the rest for unknown reasons. This sample lists 200,000 to 300,000 clones; approximately 86% were detected once. The ten largest clones represent more than 5.5% of the sample. Sequencing used peripheral blood. These receptors all stem from a human donor in a cohort sampled during active COVID-19.

The gene calls are TRBV10-3 and TRBJ2-2; 7 bases are shared with TRBD2. V gave up 3 bases and J gave up 6 bases; unmatched junction bases: 7. The CDR3 consists of 15 residues. Germline CDR1 is ENHRY and CDR2 is SYGVKD. The CDR3 spells CAISEQAGEAGELFF. In DNA, the CDR3 is TGTGCCATCAGTGAACAGGCGGGAGAGGCCGGGGAGCTGTTTTTT.

This clone was counted a single time. The chain has TRBV29-1 and TRBJ2-7; TRBD1 might be the D (5 bases). CDR1 is SQVTM and CDR2 is ANQGSEA in the germline V gene. V was clipped by 5 bases and J by 2 bases, with 13 bases between them. The CDR3 extends over 13 amino acids. CDR3 amino acids: CSVTTGATYEQYF. The DNA for the CDR3 is TGCAGCGTTACCACAGGAGCGACCTACGAGCAGTACTTC.

J is TRBJ2-7 and V is TRBV29-1, with D hard to call. CDR3 length equals 11 residues. The germline V and J ends were trimmed by 0 bases and 3 bases, with 3 bases remaining between them. Germline loops: CDR1 SQVTM, CDR2 ANQGSEA. CDR3 nucleotides: TGCAGCGTTGAAGATCTCTACGAGCAGTACTTC. As protein: CSVEDLYEQYF.

The chain is built from TRBV19 and TRBJ2-1; maybe TRBD2 (6 bases). Looked up from germline, CDR1 is LNHDA and CDR2 is SQIVND (reference sequence). V gave up 6 bases and J gave up 0 bases, with 12 bases separating them. The CDR3 sequence is 15 residues long. The CDR3 DNA follows: TGTGCCAGTAGAGTAGCGGCAAGCTCCTACAATGAGCAGTTCTTC. It yields the protein CASRVAASSYNEQFF.

The chain uses TRBV7-8 and TRBJ1-4; no reliable D call. Germline CDR1 and CDR2: SGHVS and FQNEAQ. The V and J ends lost 4 bases and 0 bases respectively, with 9 bases between them. CDR3 length equals 15 residues. The CDR3 loop reads CASSSSYTTNEKLFF. The CDR3, as DNA: TGTGCCAGCAGCTCTTCTTATACAACTAATGAAAAACTGTTTTTT. Together with reference TRBV7-8 and TRBJ1-4, the CDR3 gives the full variable domain: GAGVSQSPRYKVAKRGQDVALRCDPISGHVSLFWYQQALGQGPEFLTYFQNEAQLDKSGLPSDRFFAERPEGSVSTLKIQRTQQEDSAVYLCASSSSYTTNEKLFFGSGTQLSVL.

The chain has TRBV3-1 (or the pseudogene TRBV3-2) and TRBJ2-2; no clear D. Germline V lookup: CDR1 LGHDT, CDR2 YNNKEL (reference sequence). CDR3 length: 14 residues. Deletions cut 0 bases from V and 6 bases from J, with 8 bases between. The CDR3 reads CASSQELAPGELFF. The CDR3 nucleotides are TGTGCCAGCAGCCAAGAATTGGCCCCCGGGGAGCTGTTTTTT.

This clone has a single count. The gene calls are TRBV30 and TRBJ2-5; no clear D. The V end was cut by 1 base, the J end by 13 bases, with 13 bases between. This CDR3 region has 11 residues. Germline V gene data show CDR1 as GTSNPN and CDR2 as SVGIG (reference sequence). This CDR3 reads CAWSALDARYF. The CDR3 DNA reads as TGTGCCTGGAGTGCCCTCGATGCGAGGTACTTC.

The gene calls are TRBV19 and TRBJ2-1; perhaps TRBD1 as D (8 bases). The CDR3 is 15 amino acids. Per the germline V gene, CDR1 is LNHDA and CDR2 is SQIVND (reference sequence). Trimming cost V 5 bases and J 4 bases, with 15 bases left between them. CDR3 protein: CASSGRGTGYNEQFF. CDR3 bases: TGTGCCAGTAGTGGGCGGGGGACAGGTTACAATGAGCAGTTCTTC. The full variable domain, rest sourced from reference TRBV19 and TRBJ2-1, is DGGITQSPKYLFRKEGQNVTLSCEQNLNHDAMYWYRQDPGQGLRLIYYSQIVNDFQKGDIAEGYSVSREKKESFPLTVTSAQKNPTAFYLCASSGRGTGYNEQFFGPGTRLTVL.

CDR3 loop: CASGNRPNTEAFF. In DNA, the CDR3 is TGTGCCAGCGGGAACAGGCCGAACACTGAAGCTTTCTTT. The rearrangement joins TRBV7-9 to TRBJ1-1; a weak D match, TRBD1 (5 bases). V lost 8 bases to trimming and J lost 1 base, with 11 bases between them. CDR1 is SEHNR and CDR2 is FQNEAQ in the germline V gene (reference sequence). The CDR3 loop spans 13 amino acids.

The rearrangement links TRBV10-2 to TRBJ2-1; no clear D. Germline V gene sequence: CDR1 WSHSY, CDR2 SAAADI. V was clipped by 3 bases and J by 3 bases, with 12 bases between them. This CDR3 is 15 amino acids long. The CDR3 sequence is CASSDVGAGYNEQFF. In DNA form, the CDR3 reads TGCGCCAGCAGTGATGTAGGCGCAGGCTACAATGAGCAGTTCTTC.

Only a few counts were recorded for this clone. The chain combines TRBV7-9 with TRBJ2-3, with 7 bases matching TRBD1. CDR1 is SEHNR and CDR2 is FQNEAQ in the germline V gene (reference sequence). V trimming: 4 bases; J trimming: 0 bases; junction bases outside the gene matches: 10. This CDR3 region has 17 residues. DNA of the CDR3: TGTGCCAGCAGCTGGGGACAGCTACCTCCTAGCACAGATACGCAGTATTTT. Translating gives CASSWGQLPPSTDTQYF.

The chain is built from TRBV3-1 (or the pseudogene TRBV3-2) and TRBJ2-3; 9 bases fit TRBD1. The J segment lost 3 bases and the V segment lost 5 bases, leaving 15 bases of the junction unmatched. The CDR3 is 18 residues long. Germline lookup yields CDR1 LGHDT and CDR2 YNNKEL (reference sequence). The CDR3 loop is CASSSTPAGTGMTDTQYF. CDR3 in DNA: TGTGCCAGCAGCAGTACACCCGCCGGGACAGGGATGACAGATACGCAGTATTTT.

V gene TRBV5-1 combines with J gene TRBJ2-3; 11 bases map to TRBD2. Germline CDR1 reads SGHRS; CDR2 reads YFSETQ. The CDR3 length is 18 residues. Trimming took 3 bases from V and 2 from J; bases not matched to a gene: 11. The DNA for the CDR3 is TGCGCCAGCAGCTCAATACCGACTAGCGGGGCATACACAGATACGCAGTATTTT. Amino acids: CASSSIPTSGAYTDTQYF. Drawing the rest from reference TRBV5-1 and TRBJ2-3, the complete variable domain is KAGVTQTPRYLIKTRGQQVTLSCSPISGHRSVSWYQQTPGQGLQFLFEYFSETQRNKGNFPGRFSGRQFSNSRSEMNVSTLELGDSALYLCASSSIPTSGAYTDTQYFGPGTRLTVL.

This clone was seen only once. The chain joins TRBV27 to TRBJ2-5, with TRBD1 identical over 7 bases. Trimming removed 2 bases from V and 3 bases from J; junction bases left unmatched: 0. From germline, CDR1 is MNHEY and CDR2 SMNVEV (reference sequence). The CDR3 length is 13 residues. The CDR3 spells CASSLTGEETQYF. CDR3 nucleotides: TGTGCCAGCAGTTTAACAGGGGAAGAGACCCAGTACTTC.

The V call is TRBV28, the J call TRBJ2-1; D may be TRBD2 (7 bases). The CDR3 spans 14 residues. The ends were cut back, 7 bases at V and 7 bases at J, with 17 bases in the middle. In germline, CDR1 is MDHEN, CDR2 SYDVKM. CDR3 protein: CASIMGGRKNEQFF. In nucleotides, the CDR3 is TGTGCCAGCATCATGGGGGGGCGCAAAAATGAGCAGTTCTTC.

This clone was counted a single time. The chain is built from TRBV18 and TRBJ2-1, with 9 bases that match TRBD2. Germline assignment: CDR1 KGHSH and CDR2 LQKENI. Germline trimming cut 4 bases from V and 5 bases from J; bases unmatched to any gene: 6. The CDR3 is 15 residues long. The CDR3 spells CASSLAGARDNEQFF. CDR3 coding DNA: TGTGCCAGCTCACTAGCGGGAGCCCGCGACAATGAGCAGTTCTTC.

This chain connects TRBV5-8 to TRBJ1-2; 9 bases are a match to TRBD1. CDR3 length: 14 residues. CDR1 is SGHTS and CDR2 is YDEGEE in the germline V gene. The J segment lost 1 base and the V segment lost 4 bases, leaving 2 bases of the junction unmatched. Here the CDR3 reads CASSRDRDNYGYTF. The CDR3 bases are TGTGCCAGCAGCCGGGACAGGGATAACTATGGCTACACCTTC.

The chain recombines TRBV5-1 with TRBJ2-7; 8 nucleotides align to TRBD1. Trimming at V came to 6 bases and at J to 7 bases, leaving 12 bases not matched to a gene. There are 14 residues in the CDR3. The germline V gene encodes CDR1 SGHRS and CDR2 YFSETQ. CDR3: CASNRDRPSGEQYF. CDR3 nucleotides: TGCGCCAGCAACCGGGACAGGCCTTCGGGTGAGCAGTACTTC.

This chain uses TRBV7-9 with TRBJ1-1; 7 nucleotides agree with TRBD1. CDR3 length equals 15 residues. V lost 5 bases and J lost 0; bases outside the gene matches: 6. In germline, CDR1 is SEHNR, CDR2 FQNEAQ (reference sequence). CDR3 sequence (DNA): TGTGCCAGCAGCCCCATTGACAGGGTGAACACTGAAGCTTTCTTT. This encodes CASSPIDRVNTEAFF.

This clone was picked up a small number of times. V is TRBV19 and J is TRBJ1-4, with 7 bases lining up with TRBD1. Germline CDR1 is LNHDA and CDR2 is SQIVND (reference sequence). This CDR3 is built from 16 residues. With V trimmed by 3 bases and J by 4 bases, 8 bases remained unmatched. The CDR3 sequence: CASSISLGTVNEKLFF. CDR3 bases: TGTGCCAGTAGTATTTCCCTCGGGACAGTTAATGAAAAACTGTTTTTT.

CDR3 residues: CASRGTSGGYNEQFF. In DNA, the CDR3 is TGTGCCAGCAGGGGGACTAGCGGGGGCTACAATGAGCAGTTCTTC. The chain has TRBV6-5 and TRBJ2-1; 14 positions agree with TRBD2. The CDR3 totals 15 residues. Germline V gene sequence: CDR1 MNHEY, CDR2 SVGAGI. The ends lost 6 bases at V and 3 bases at J; junction bases unmatched: 1.

This rearrangement joins TRBV28 to TRBJ1-3, with D tentatively TRBD1 (5 bases). Trimming pared 3 bases from V and 0 bases from J, leaving 9 bases between. The CDR3 covers 15 residues. The germline V gene has CDR1 MDHEN and CDR2 SYDVKM. The CDR3: CASSLRQSSGNTIYF. CDR3 coding DNA: TGTGCCAGCAGTTTGCGACAGAGCTCTGGAAACACCATATATTTT.